In this sample, the clone carrying this TCR beta chain turned up a few times. The target antigen is unknown. Nominally healthy donors provided the samples, though records likely missed some immune exposures. This sample is drawn from a study of cytomegalovirus exposure and HLA in healthy donors. Study-level background: Researchers found that under 90% of over 350 genotyped donors fell within the Caucasian-associated ancestry cluster. General study findings and limits: Cytomegalovirus-associated status was assigned to 150 to 200 TCR beta chains.

PCR employed 60 Vbeta and 13 Jbeta primers. Produced via immunoSEQ multiplex PCR; TCRdb's table is partial and in-frame only. Of nearly 110,000 clones listed, around 75% are singletons. Germline V CDR1 and CDR2: MNHNS, SASEGT. The CDR3 extends over 16 amino acids. V was shortened by 0 bases and J by 0 bases, with 9 bases between the two germline ends. Sequenced material: PBMCs. This sequence joins TRBV6-1 and TRBJ1-5; D unresolved. This sequence originates from a male donor in good health and CMV-seropositive. CDR3: CASSEAKQLSNQPQHF. CDR3 sequence (DNA): TGTGCCAGCAGTGAAGCGAAACAGCTTAGCAATCAGCCCCAGCATTTT.